This record concerns one T cell receptor beta chain sequence. There is no known antigen for this receptor. No much larger clone exists at a distance of one base, and base qualities are not known. The CDR3, from cysteine to phenylalanine, totals 15 residues. Only the CDR3 DNA is retained, 45 bases long and in frame from the first base. The junction shows trimming of 3 bases on V and 4 bases on J, plus 14 bases between the germline ends. From a lookup of the germline V gene, CDR1 and CDR2 are KGHSH and LQKENI. The data were taken from a study of blood T cells in healthy people across ages (dated by TCRdb to 2015 to 2017). Broadly, across the study: In model experiments, template switching captured about one uniquely barcoded TCR beta cDNA molecule for every two T cells. For two donors (one aged 18 to 30 and one aged 80 or older), the study analyzed two additional independent replicas of 1 million unique cDNA reads from the same blood draw. Donors were grouped into four age groups: young (average roughly 15 years), middle-aged (roughly 38), aged (roughly 67) and long-lived (around 80). To avoid experimental bias, donors of different ages were spread randomly across the sequencing lanes. The study measured age-related changes in TCR beta repertoire diversity using deep sequencing normalized with unique cDNA molecular identifiers.

The approximately 40 donors, aged about 6 to 90 years, were systemically healthy Caucasian individuals from Russia. Each donor gave 8.5 to 10 milliliters of peripheral blood, collected into EDTA-treated Vacutainer tubes. Ficoll-Paque density-gradient centrifugation was used to isolate PBMCs, with at least 6.5 million per sample. Trizol reagent was used to extract total RNA from PBMCs, with at least 5 micrograms per sample. Naive CD45RAhigh/CD27high T cell percentages were measured by flow cytometry on a PBMC aliquot from every donor. The full study reports these points: The long-lived group showed more naive CD4+ T cells, fewer expanded clones and increased TCR diversity than the aged group, suggesting age selection. As age increased, observed TCR beta diversity per million T cells dropped in a roughly linear way, and a significant reduction was already evident by age 40. Estimates of total diversity based on one million sequenced T cells were considered lower bounds and underestimates. Because profiling used bulk unsorted PBMCs, naive and antigen-experienced compartments could not be compared conclusively. The CMV infection status of donors was not known, potentially confounding age-related changes in expanded clonotypes. The percentage of naive T cells measured by flow cytometry correlated strongly with observed TCR beta diversity.

Receptor libraries were prepared by 5' RACE. The second PCR ran for roughly 6 to 11 cycles and used a J-beta primer mix along with a sample-barcoded 5' primer. Each TCR beta cDNA molecule received a unique molecular identifier from a template-switch 5' adaptor carrying 12 random nucleotides. At least 3 million CDR3-containing paired-end reads were obtained from each sample. The Mint cDNA synthesis kit, primed by a TRBC-specific oligonucleotide, was used to synthesize first-strand cDNA from all RNA. Following uracil-DNA glycosylase treatment, all cDNA underwent a first 18-cycle PCR with the universal primers M1SS and BC2_uni_R. As for the original processing: Normalization of each sample was performed by random selection of 1 million high-quality reads, each carrying a distinct molecular identifier. Instead of being binned into consensus sequences, reads that shared molecular identifiers were thrown out. MiTCR, set to a Q25 quality threshold and the strictest error-elimination algorithm, was used for CDR3 identification, clonotype clustering and error correction. A nonparametric unseen species model with Euler transformation was used to estimate a lower bound on total TCR beta diversity. TCRdb's own reprocessing of the public reads used fastp at Q25 and MiXCR and kept productive beta chains. When rows share a CDR3 protein, they turn into one entry using the most common DNA and genes. The authors' filters were not applied to this entry. The sample table records 1.5 million to 2 million distinct CDR3 sequences; about two fifths of these occur just once. The top ten clones comprise 23% of the sample.

Sequencing input: blood. This sequence originates from a human donor in good health. The chain couples TRBV18 to TRBJ2-3; the best D guess is TRBD1, with 5 bases matching. The CDR3 here reads CASSPGQGYPDTQYF. The nucleotide sequence reads as follows: TGTGCCAGCTCACCTGGGCAGGGCTACCCAGATACGCAGTATTTT.